The subject of this entry is one TCR beta chain. TCRdb keeps only in-frame clones here, not all; method: immunoSEQ multiplex PCR. Among about 150,000 clones listed, 80% to 90% were seen once. This record comes from a study of blood T cell repertoires in COVID-19. V lost 4 bases and J lost 0; bases outside the gene matches: 4. Per germline, CDR1 SGHRS and CDR2 YFSETQ. The CDR3 spans 16 residues. Sequencing input: peripheral blood. The gene calls are TRBV5-1 and TRBJ2-6; 7 nucleotides line up with TRBD1. This sequence originates from a man aged 55 to 70 with active or convalescent COVID-19. CDR3 region: CASSGTALSGANVLTF. The CDR3 DNA reads TGCGCCAGCAGCGGGACAGCTCTCTCTGGGGCCAACGTCCTGACTTTC.